The 21 T cell receptor beta chains below all came from one sample that was sequenced in a study of blood T cell repertoires in COVID-19. Assay: immunoSEQ multiplex PCR; the TCRdb copy retains only in-frame clones and omits some. The data contain about 370,000 clones, about 90% of them seen just once; the ten biggest clones take up under 4%. The specimen sequenced was peripheral blood. These receptors were obtained from a woman in her thirties with COVID-19, enrolled during active disease.

This chain uses TRBV21-1 with TRBJ2-5; the table names TRBD1, a call not compared with the DNA. TRBV21-1 is a known pseudogene. The CDR3 loop spans 17 amino acids. CDR3 amino acids: CASSKDRRTGRMGTQYF. The CDR3, as DNA: TGTGCCAGCAGCAAAGATCGTAGGACAGGGAGGATGGGGACCCAGTACTTC.

This chain uses TRBV25-1 with TRBJ1-1; D is uncertain. CDR3 size: 17 residues. Germline-derived CDR1 and CDR2 are MGHDK and SYGVNS. Trimming stripped 1 base from V and 1 base from J, with 16 bases between. The CDR3 sequence is CASSESRKKRANTEAFF. The CDR3 region has the DNA TGTGCCAGCAGTGAATCGCGAAAGAAAAGAGCGAACACTGAAGCTTTCTTT.

V usage is TRBV21-1 and J usage is TRBJ2-5; the listed D gene, TRBD2, was not tested against the DNA. TRBV21-1 is labeled a pseudogene. The CDR3 length is 19 residues. The CDR3 nucleotides are TGTGCCAGCAGCCTACATCAGGAGGCGGACTCTCTTCTACAAGAGACCCAGTACTTC. It encodes CASSLHQEADSLLQETQYF.

The chain has TRBV6-5 and TRBJ1-1; D may be TRBD1 (6 bases). Germline V lookup: CDR1 MNHEY, CDR2 SVGAGI. Trimming left V 0 bases short and J 4 bases short, with 12 bases between. The CDR3 spans 15 residues. CDR3 DNA: TGTGCCAGCAGTTACTCGCCAGGGGCGACCACTGAAGCTTTCTTT. Translated: CASSYSPGATTEAFF.

The genes are TRBV20-1 and TRBJ2-1; 7 bases match TRBD1. The CDR3 runs to 18 residues. Germline V gene sequence: CDR1 DFQATT, CDR2 SNEGSKA (reference sequence). The V segment lost 3 bases and the J segment 0 bases; nucleotides outside the gene matches: 14. The CDR3 region has the DNA TGCAGTGCTAGTAAACAGGGGAGAGGAGGCGGCTCCTACAATGAGCAGTTCTTC. It specifies CSASKQGRGGGSYNEQFF.

The chain uses TRBV4-3 and TRBJ2-1; 10 bases are shared with TRBD2. Germline V gives CDR1 LGHNA, CDR2 YSLEER. The CDR3 spans 15 residues. V shed 4 bases and J 1 base; nucleotides not matched to a gene: 1. This chain's CDR3 is CASSPSGSSYNEQFF. CDR3 DNA: TGCGCCAGCAGCCCTAGCGGGAGTTCCTACAATGAGCAGTTCTTC.

This clone has only one observation. The chain recombines TRBV7-9 with TRBJ2-3; D perhaps matches TRBD2 (6 bases). Per germline, CDR1 SEHNR and CDR2 FQNEAQ (reference sequence). Trimming took off 8 bases at V and 1 base at J, with 16 bases between the two ends. The CDR3 runs to 15 residues. The CDR3 is CASGSGDSGTDTQYF. The CDR3 coding sequence is TGTGCCAGCGGGTCGGGGGACTCAGGCACAGATACGCAGTATTTT. The whole variable domain, remainder taken from reference TRBV7-9 and TRBJ2-3, is DTGVSQNPRHKITKRGQNVTFRCDPISEHNRLYWYRQTLGQGPEFLTYFQNEAQLEKSRLLSDRFSAERPKGSFSTLEIQRTEQGDSAMYLCASGSGDSGTDTQYFGPGTRLTVL.

V gene TRBV5-5 combines with J gene TRBJ1-1; 7 bases are a match to TRBD1. The CDR3 totals 14 residues. Germline assignment: CDR1 SGHKS and CDR2 YYEKEE (reference sequence). V shed 0 bases, J shed 2 bases, and the junction held 1 base outside the gene matches. In DNA, the CDR3 is TGTGCCAGCAGCTTGGAAGGGGGCAACACTGAAGCTTTCTTT. This sequence encodes CASSLEGGNTEAFF. Looking up the rest from reference TRBV5-5 and TRBJ1-1 gives the full variable domain: DAGVTQSPTHLIKTRGQQVTLRCSPISGHKSVSWYQQVLGQGPQFIFQYYEKEERGRGNFPDRFSARQFPNYSSELNVNALLLGDSALYLCASSLEGGNTEAFFGQGTRLTVV.

The rearrangement uses TRBV24-1 and TRBJ2-1; 11 nucleotides line up with TRBD2. V lost 3 bases, J lost 3 bases, and 6 bases stayed unmatched. The CDR3 has 17 residues. Germline V lookup: CDR1 KGHDR, CDR2 SFDVKD. CDR3 residues: CATSDTALAGVYNEQFF. The DNA of the CDR3 is TGTGCCACCAGTGATACCGCACTAGCGGGAGTCTACAATGAGCAGTTCTTC.

The table lists this clone with a count of one. The chain recombines TRBV5-4 with TRBJ2-5; the D gene is possibly TRBD2 (6 bases). This CDR3 contains 18 residues. V lost 3 bases and J lost 4, with 25 bases in between. From germline, CDR1 is SGHNT and CDR2 YYREEE (reference sequence). CDR3 loop: CASSSAGHSRLGGETQYF. CDR3 coding DNA: TGTGCCAGCAGCTCCGCCGGGCACTCCCGACTAGGCGGAGAGACCCAGTACTTC.

V and J are TRBV3-1 (or the pseudogene TRBV3-2) and TRBJ1-3, with D possibly matching TRBD1 (6 bases). The V and J ends lost 0 bases and 2 bases respectively, with 11 bases between them. There are 16 residues in the CDR3. Germline loops: CDR1 LGHDT, CDR2 YNNKEL (reference sequence). Written as DNA, the CDR3 is TGTGCCAGCAGCCAAGATCACAGGGCGACTGGAAACACCATATATTTT. Amino acids: CASSQDHRATGNTIYF.

This clone was detected once. The chain has TRBV7-9 and TRBJ1-5; a possible D gene is TRBD1 (5 bases). Germline assignment: CDR1 SEHNR and CDR2 FQNEAQ (reference sequence). This CDR3 is 19 amino acids long. V was pared by 1 base and J by 6 bases, with 25 bases between. CDR3 residues: CASSLGVALHPDSLQPQHF. DNA for the CDR3: TGTGCCAGCAGCTTAGGGGTCGCGCTCCACCCCGACAGCCTTCAGCCCCAGCATTTT.

The genes are TRBV6-5 and TRBJ1-1, with 7 bases identical to TRBD1. J lost 3 bases, V lost 0 bases, and 4 bases had no gene match. Germline assignment: CDR1 MNHEY and CDR2 SVGAGI. The CDR3 covers 15 residues. The CDR3 DNA is TGTGCCAGCAGTTACTCCGGACAGGTGGACACTGAAGCTTTCTTT. Encoded protein: CASSYSGQVDTEAFF.

This chain connects TRBV24-1 to TRBJ1-3; D gene ambiguous. The V end lost 3 bases, the J end lost 7 bases, and 9 bases lay between the germline ends. The CDR3 totals 13 residues. Per the germline V gene, CDR1 is KGHDR and CDR2 is SFDVKD. The CDR3 here is CATSDPQVNTIYF. CDR3 bases: TGTGCCACCAGTGATCCTCAGGTCAACACCATATATTTT.

This clone has just a few counts. V and J are TRBV6-2 or TRBV6-3 and TRBJ2-2; D may be TRBD1 (6 bases). Germline CDR1 reads MNHEY; CDR2 reads SVGEGT. Trimming pared 1 base from V and 7 bases from J, leaving 19 bases between. This CDR3 has 17 amino acids. CDR3: CASSYLRADLRGGELFF. The CDR3 DNA reads as TGTGCCAGCAGTTACTTGCGGGCAGACCTCAGGGGCGGGGAGCTGTTTTTT.

This sequence joins TRBV20-1 and TRBJ1-5; 7 bases are shared with TRBD1. Trimming cost V 3 bases and J 7 bases; bases outside gene matches: 9. CDR1 and CDR2 (germline): DFQATT, SNEGSKA (reference sequence). The CDR3 consists of 14 residues. This CDR3 reads CSASADREEQPQHF. As DNA, the CDR3 is TGCAGTGCTAGTGCCGACAGGGAGGAGCAGCCCCAGCATTTT.

The V call is TRBV10-1, the J call TRBJ1-1, with D possibly matching TRBD1 (5 bases). From germline, CDR1 is WNHNN and CDR2 SYGVQD (reference sequence). CDR3 length: 15 residues. Trimming removed 2 bases at V and 6 bases at J, with 16 bases between. In DNA, the CDR3 is TGCGCCAGCAGTGAGGACCCCTCGGGGGTCCCTGAAGCTTTCTTT. Translated: CASSEDPSGVPEAFF.

This sequence joins TRBV7-9 and TRBJ1-1; D unresolved. CDR3 length equals 12 residues. Germline V lookup: CDR1 SEHNR, CDR2 FQNEAQ (reference sequence). The V gene lost 6 bases and the J gene lost 6 bases, with 11 bases spanning the gap. This CDR3 reads CASSYSSPEAFF. The DNA for the CDR3 is TGTGCCAGCAGTTACAGTTCACCTGAAGCTTTCTTT.

The chain carries TRBV7-9 and TRBJ2-1, with D perhaps TRBD1 (5 bases). Germline CDR1 SEHNR, CDR2 FQNEAQ (reference sequence). V lost 5 bases to trimming and J lost 5 bases, with 10 bases between them. This CDR3 is 13 amino acids long. The CDR3 region is CASSQVGDNEQFF. The CDR3 DNA sequence: TGTGCCAGCAGCCAAGTAGGGGACAATGAGCAGTTCTTC.

This chain uses TRBV4-3 with TRBJ1-1; TRBD1 aligns across 8 bases. V lost 0 bases to trimming and J lost 4 bases; unmatched junction nucleotides: 1. This CDR3 has 14 residues. CDR1 and CDR2 from the germline V gene are LGHNA and YSLEER. The CDR3 reads CASSQEDRVTEAFF. The CDR3 nucleotides are TGCGCCAGCAGCCAAGAGGACAGGGTCACTGAAGCTTTCTTT.

This chain connects TRBV28 to TRBJ2-3; D might be TRBD1 (5 bases). CDR3 size: 13 residues. V lost 2 bases and J 6 bases, leaving 9 bases between the germline ends. The V gene's germline CDR1 is MDHEN and CDR2 SYDVKM. The CDR3 loop reads CASSLIGADTQYF. DNA for the CDR3: TGTGCCAGCAGTTTAATTGGGGCGGATACGCAGTATTTT. The variable domain in full, with the rest retrieved from reference TRBV28 and TRBJ2-3, is DVKVTQSSRYLVKRTGEKVFLECVQDMDHENMFWYRQDPGLGLRLIYFSYDVKMKEKGDIPEGYSVSREKKERFSLILESASTNQTSMYLCASSLIGADTQYFGPGTRLTVL.